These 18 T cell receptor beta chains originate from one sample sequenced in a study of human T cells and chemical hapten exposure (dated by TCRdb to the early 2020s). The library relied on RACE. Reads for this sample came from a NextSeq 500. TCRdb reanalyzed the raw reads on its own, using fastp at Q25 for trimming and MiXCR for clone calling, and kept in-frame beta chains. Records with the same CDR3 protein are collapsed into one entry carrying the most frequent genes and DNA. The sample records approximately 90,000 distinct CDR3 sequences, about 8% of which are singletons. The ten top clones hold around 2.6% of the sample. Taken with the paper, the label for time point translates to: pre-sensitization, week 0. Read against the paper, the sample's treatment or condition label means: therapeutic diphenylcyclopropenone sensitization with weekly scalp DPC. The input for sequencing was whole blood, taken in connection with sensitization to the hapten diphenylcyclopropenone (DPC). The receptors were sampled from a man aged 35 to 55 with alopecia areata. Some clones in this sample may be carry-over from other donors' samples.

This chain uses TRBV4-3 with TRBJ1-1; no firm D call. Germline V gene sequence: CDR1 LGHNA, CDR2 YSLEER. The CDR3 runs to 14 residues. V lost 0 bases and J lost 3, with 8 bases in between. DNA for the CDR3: TGCGCCAGCAGCCAAGAATGGGCGTACACTGAAGCTTTCTTT. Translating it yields CASSQEWAYTEAFF.

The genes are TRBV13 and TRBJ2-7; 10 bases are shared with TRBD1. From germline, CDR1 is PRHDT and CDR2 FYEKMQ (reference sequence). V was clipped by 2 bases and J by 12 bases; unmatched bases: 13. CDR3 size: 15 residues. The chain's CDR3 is CASSLRSGQGSSGYF. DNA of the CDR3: TGTGCCAGCAGCTTAAGGTCGGGACAGGGGTCTTCGGGGTACTTC.

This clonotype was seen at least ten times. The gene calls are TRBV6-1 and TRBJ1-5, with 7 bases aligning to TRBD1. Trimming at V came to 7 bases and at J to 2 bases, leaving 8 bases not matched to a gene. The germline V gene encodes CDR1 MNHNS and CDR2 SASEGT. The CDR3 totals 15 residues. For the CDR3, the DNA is TGTGCCAGCAACCTCGACAGGGCGGGCAATCAGCCCCAGCATTTT. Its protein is CASNLDRAGNQPQHF.

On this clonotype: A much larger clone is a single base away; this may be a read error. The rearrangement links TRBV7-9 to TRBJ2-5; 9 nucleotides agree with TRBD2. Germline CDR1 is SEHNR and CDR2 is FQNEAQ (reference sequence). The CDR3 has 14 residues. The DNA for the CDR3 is TGTTCCAGCTCCATAGCGGGAGCGGTGGAGACCCAGTACTTC. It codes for CSSSIAGAVETQYF.

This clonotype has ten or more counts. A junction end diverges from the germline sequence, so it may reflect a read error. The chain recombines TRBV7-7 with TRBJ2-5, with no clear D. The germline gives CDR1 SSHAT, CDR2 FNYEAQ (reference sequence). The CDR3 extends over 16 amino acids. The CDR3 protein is CASSASRFQSQETQYF. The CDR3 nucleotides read TGTGCTAGCAGCGCCAGTCGGTTCCAGTCCCAAGAGACCCAGTACTTC.

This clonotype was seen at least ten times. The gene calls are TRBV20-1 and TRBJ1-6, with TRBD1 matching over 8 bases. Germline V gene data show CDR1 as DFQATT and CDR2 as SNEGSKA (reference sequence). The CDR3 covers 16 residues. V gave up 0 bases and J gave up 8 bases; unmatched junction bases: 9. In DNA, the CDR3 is TGCAGTGCTAGAGATCTAGCCAGGGGGCCTCATTCACCCCTCCACTTT. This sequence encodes CSARDLARGPHSPLHF.

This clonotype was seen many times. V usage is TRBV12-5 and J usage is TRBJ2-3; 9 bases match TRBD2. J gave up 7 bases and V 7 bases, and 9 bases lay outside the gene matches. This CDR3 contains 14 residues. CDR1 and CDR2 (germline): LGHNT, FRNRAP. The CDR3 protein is CASAPGGRANTQYF. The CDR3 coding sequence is TGTGCTAGTGCCCCCGGCGGGAGGGCGAATACGCAGTATTTT.

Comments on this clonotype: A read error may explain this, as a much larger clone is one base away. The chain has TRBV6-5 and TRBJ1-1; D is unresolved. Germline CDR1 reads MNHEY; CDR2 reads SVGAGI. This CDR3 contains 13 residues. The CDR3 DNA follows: TGTACCAGCAGAGACACCGGGGAGGCTGAAGCTTTCTTT. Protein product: CTSRDTGEAEAFF.

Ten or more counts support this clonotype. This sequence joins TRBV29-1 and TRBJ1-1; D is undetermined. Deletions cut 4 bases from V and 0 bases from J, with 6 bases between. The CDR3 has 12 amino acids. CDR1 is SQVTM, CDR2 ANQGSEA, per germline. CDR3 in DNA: TGCAGCGTTGGACACATGAACACTGAAGCTTTCTTT. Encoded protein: CSVGHMNTEAFF.

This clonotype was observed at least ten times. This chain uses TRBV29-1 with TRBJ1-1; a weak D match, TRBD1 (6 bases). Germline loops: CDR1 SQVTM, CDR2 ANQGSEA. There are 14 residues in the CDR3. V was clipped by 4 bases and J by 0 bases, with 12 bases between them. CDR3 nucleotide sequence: TGCAGCGTTGCAGGGGCCAACATGAACACTGAAGCTTTCTTT. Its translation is CSVAGANMNTEAFF.

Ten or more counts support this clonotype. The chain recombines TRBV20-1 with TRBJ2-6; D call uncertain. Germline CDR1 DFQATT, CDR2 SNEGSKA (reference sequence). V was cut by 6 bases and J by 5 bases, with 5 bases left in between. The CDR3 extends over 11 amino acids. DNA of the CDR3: TGCAGTGCAGAGAGGGCCAACGTCCTGACTTTC. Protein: CSAERANVLTF.

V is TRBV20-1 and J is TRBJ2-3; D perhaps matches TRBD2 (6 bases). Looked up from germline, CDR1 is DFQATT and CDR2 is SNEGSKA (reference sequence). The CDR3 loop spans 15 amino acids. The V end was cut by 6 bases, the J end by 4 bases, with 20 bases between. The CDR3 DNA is TGCAGTGCATTCGGACGGGGGAATGCAGCAGATACGCAGTATTTT. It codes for CSAFGRGNAADTQYF.

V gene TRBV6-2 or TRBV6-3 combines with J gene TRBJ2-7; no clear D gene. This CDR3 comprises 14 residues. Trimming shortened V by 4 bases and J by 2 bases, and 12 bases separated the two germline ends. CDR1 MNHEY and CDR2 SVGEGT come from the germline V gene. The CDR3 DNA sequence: TGTGCCAGCAGTTCCCACAGCGCCCCCTACGAGCAGTACGTC. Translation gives CASSSHSAPYEQYV.

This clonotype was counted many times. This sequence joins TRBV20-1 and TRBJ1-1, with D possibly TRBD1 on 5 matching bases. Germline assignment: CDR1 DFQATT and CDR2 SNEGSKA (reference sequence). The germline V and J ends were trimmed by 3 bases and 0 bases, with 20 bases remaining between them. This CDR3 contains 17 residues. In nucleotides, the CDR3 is TGCAGTGCTAGTAAGGTTGGCAGGGCTCTAATGAACACTGAAGCTTTCTTT. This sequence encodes CSASKVGRALMNTEAFF.

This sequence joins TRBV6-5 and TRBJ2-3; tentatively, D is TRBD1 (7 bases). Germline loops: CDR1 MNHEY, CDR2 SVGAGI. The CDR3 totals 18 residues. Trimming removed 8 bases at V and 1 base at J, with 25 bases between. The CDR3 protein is CASSSGAGQRIGTDTQYF. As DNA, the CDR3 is TGTGCCAGCTCCTCGGGGGCGGGACAGAGGATAGGCACAGATACGCAGTATTTT.

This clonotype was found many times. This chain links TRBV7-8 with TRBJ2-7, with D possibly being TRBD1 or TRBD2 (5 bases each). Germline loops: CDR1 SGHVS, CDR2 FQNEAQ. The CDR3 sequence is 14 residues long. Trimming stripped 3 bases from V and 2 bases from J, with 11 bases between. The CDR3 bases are TGTGCCAGCAGCTTTGGGACCGGGGCCTACGAGCAGTACGTC. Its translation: CASSFGTGAYEQYV.

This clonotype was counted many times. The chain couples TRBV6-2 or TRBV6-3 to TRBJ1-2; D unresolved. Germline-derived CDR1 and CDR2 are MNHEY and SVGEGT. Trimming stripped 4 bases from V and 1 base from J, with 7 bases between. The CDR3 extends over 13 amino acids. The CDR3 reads CASSLPDNYGYTF. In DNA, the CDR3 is TGTGCCAGCAGTTTGCCAGATAACTATGGCTACACCTTC.

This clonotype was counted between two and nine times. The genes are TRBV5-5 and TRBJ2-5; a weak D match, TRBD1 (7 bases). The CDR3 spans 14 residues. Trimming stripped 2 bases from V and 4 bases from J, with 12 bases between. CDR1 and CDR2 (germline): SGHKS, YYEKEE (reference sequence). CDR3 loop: CASSFRQGGETQYF. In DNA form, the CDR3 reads TGTGCCAGCAGCTTTCGTCAGGGGGGAGAGACCCAGTACTTC.